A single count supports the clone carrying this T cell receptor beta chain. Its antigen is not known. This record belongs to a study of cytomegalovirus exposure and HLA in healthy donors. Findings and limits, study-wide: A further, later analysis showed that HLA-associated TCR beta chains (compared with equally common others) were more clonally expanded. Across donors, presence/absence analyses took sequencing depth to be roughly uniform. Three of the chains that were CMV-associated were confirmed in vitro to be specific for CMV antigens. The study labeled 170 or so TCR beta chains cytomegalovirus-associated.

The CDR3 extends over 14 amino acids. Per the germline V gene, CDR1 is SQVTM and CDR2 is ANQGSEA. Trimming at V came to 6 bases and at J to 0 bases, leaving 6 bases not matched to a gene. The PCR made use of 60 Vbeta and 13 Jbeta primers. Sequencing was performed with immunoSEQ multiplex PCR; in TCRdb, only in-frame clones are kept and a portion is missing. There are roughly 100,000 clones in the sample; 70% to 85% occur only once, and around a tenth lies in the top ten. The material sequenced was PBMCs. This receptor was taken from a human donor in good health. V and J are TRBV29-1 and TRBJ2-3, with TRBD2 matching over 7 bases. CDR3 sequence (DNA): TGCAGCGTCTGCGGGGAGGGTAGCACAGATACGCAGTATTTT. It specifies CSVCGEGSTDTQYF.